What follows are 27 T cell receptor beta chains derived from one specimen sequenced in a study of control samples from healthy donors and cancer patients. The table came from immunoSEQ multiplex PCR; TCRdb's copy has only in-frame clones and leaves some out. The table has 110,000 or so clones, just under 85% seen once; the top ten hold around 6.6%. Sequenced material: blood. Receptor source: a man aged 18 to 35 in good health.

V and J are TRBV3-1 (or the pseudogene TRBV3-2) and TRBJ2-3, with D unresolved. Germline V gene lookup returns CDR1 LGHDT and CDR2 YNNKEL (reference sequence). The ends were cut back, 0 bases at V and 0 bases at J, with 10 bases in the middle. The length of the CDR3 is 16 residues. The CDR3 region is CASSQEGRSSTDTQYF. CDR3 DNA: TGTGCCAGCAGCCAAGAAGGGCGGTCTAGCACAGATACGCAGTATTTT.

This chain uses TRBV5-8 with TRBJ2-7, with a tentative D call TRBD1 (6 bases). Trimming removed 3 bases at V and 2 bases at J, with 15 bases between. Germline loops: CDR1 SGHTS, CDR2 YDEGEE. CDR3 length: 15 residues. The CDR3 DNA reads TGTGCCAGCAGCTCGGAACCACAGGGTACCTACGAGCAGTACGTC. This sequence encodes CASSSEPQGTYEQYV.

This chain joins TRBV6-2 or TRBV6-3 and TRBJ1-1, with 7 positions matching TRBD1. The V gene end was trimmed by 2 bases and the J gene end by 5 bases; junction bases not matched to a gene: 5. The CDR3 has 14 amino acids. Germline CDR1 and CDR2: MNHEY and SVGEGT. The CDR3 loop reads CASSYNRGWTEAFF. The DNA for the CDR3 is TGTGCCAGCAGTTACAACAGGGGTTGGACTGAAGCTTTCTTT.

V and J are TRBV10-2 and TRBJ2-5, with D unclear. Germline assignment: CDR1 WSHSY and CDR2 SAAADI. Trimming pared 6 bases from V and 1 base from J, leaving 3 bases between. This CDR3 region has 11 residues. Here the CDR3 DNA reads TGCGCCAGCAGGACCCAAGAGACCCAGTACTTC. It codes for CASRTQETQYF.

The CDR3 region is CSVEDFEGGTMGEQYF. The CDR3 DNA reads TGCAGCGTTGAAGATTTCGAAGGGGGGACGATGGGCGAGCAGTACTTC. The rearrangement links TRBV29-1 to TRBJ2-7; perhaps D is TRBD1 or TRBD2 (6 bases each). CDR1 and CDR2 (germline): SQVTM, ANQGSEA. V lost 0 bases to trimming and J lost 6 bases, with 21 bases between them. This CDR3 spans 16 amino acids.

The gene calls are TRBV11-3 and TRBJ2-3, with 8 bases identical to TRBD1. The CDR3 consists of 16 residues. Germline CDR1 is SGHNT and CDR2 is YENEEA. J lost 1 base, V lost 0 bases, and 3 bases had no gene match. CDR3 in DNA: TGTGCCAGCAGCTTAGATGGACAGGGAGGCACAGATACGCAGTATTTT. Encoded protein: CASSLDGQGGTDTQYF.

The CDR3, as DNA: TGTGCCAGCAGCTTACTCCGTGTTTTCGACACCGGGGAGCTGTTTTTT. Protein product: CASSLLRVFDTGELFF. The chain uses TRBV7-9 and TRBJ2-2; D remains ambiguous. Germline CDR1 and CDR2: SEHNR and FQNEAQ (reference sequence). The germline V and J ends were trimmed by 2 bases and 3 bases, with 13 bases remaining between them. The CDR3 consists of 16 residues.

CDR3 sequence reads: CATSDLGGTGWDTQYF. The CDR3 coding sequence is TGTGCCACCAGTGATTTGGGGGGGACAGGGTGGGATACGCAGTATTTT. This chain connects TRBV24-1 to TRBJ2-3; 9 bases match TRBD1. V dropped 0 bases and J dropped 6; count of bases not matched to a gene: 6. Looked up from germline, CDR1 is KGHDR and CDR2 is SFDVKD. The CDR3 extends over 16 amino acids.

This clone has only one observation. The chain links TRBV10-2 to TRBJ2-5, with 8 bases identical to TRBD2. This CDR3 spans 15 amino acids. Germline CDR1 and CDR2: WSHSY and SAAADI. J gave up 6 bases and V 3 bases, and 9 bases lay outside the gene matches. The CDR3 DNA is TGCGCCAGCAGTGATAACCCCGGGGGGGGGAAGACCCAGTACTTC. This gives the protein CASSDNPGGGKTQYF.

V usage is TRBV6-5 and J usage is TRBJ2-2; no clear D gene. CDR3 length equals 14 residues. The V end was cut by 2 bases, the J end by 3 bases, with 7 bases between. The V gene's germline CDR1 is MNHEY and CDR2 SVGAGI. The CDR3 loop reads CASSYERYTGELFF. The CDR3 coding sequence is TGTGCCAGCAGTTACGAAAGATACACCGGGGAGCTGTTTTTT.

The CDR3: CAWSAANQPQHF. For the CDR3, the DNA is TGTGCCTGGAGTGCGGCGAATCAGCCCCAGCATTTT. The V gene is TRBV30, the J gene TRBJ1-5; D is uncertain. V was shortened by 1 base and J by 4 bases, with 5 bases between the two germline ends. The germline CDR1 and CDR2 sequences are GTSNPN and SVGIG (reference sequence). The length of the CDR3 is 12 residues.

The chain uses TRBV11-3 and TRBJ2-3; TRBD1 aligns across 8 bases. The CDR3 is 15 amino acids. The V gene end was trimmed by 1 base and the J gene end by 5 bases; junction bases not matched to a gene: 5. The germline CDR1 and CDR2 sequences are SGHNT and YENEEA. As DNA, the CDR3 is TGTGCCAGCAGCTTAGTTACAGGGGGAAAAGATACGCAGTATTTT. Translating gives CASSLVTGGKDTQYF.

This clone has only a few counts. CDR3 region: CASSLSGDGELFF. Written as DNA, the CDR3 is TGCGCCAGCAGCTTGTCAGGGGACGGGGAGCTGTTTTTT. This chain joins TRBV5-1 and TRBJ2-2; TRBD1 is a possible D gene (6 bases). Trimming stripped 1 base from V and 7 bases from J, with 8 bases between. Germline CDR1 is SGHRS and CDR2 is YFSETQ. The CDR3 is 13 amino acids.

The chain uses TRBV14 and TRBJ1-1; D might be TRBD1 (6 bases). The V gene's germline CDR1 is SGHDN and CDR2 FVKESK. With 2 bases removed from V and 4 bases from J, the gap between germline ends came to 14 bases. There are 15 residues in the CDR3. The CDR3 coding sequence is TGTGCCAGCAGCCAATTAAGGGGGGAGGGCACTGAAGCTTTCTTT. Protein product: CASSQLRGEGTEAFF.

The V and J genes are TRBV29-1 and TRBJ2-3; 13 bases agree with TRBD2. CDR1 is SQVTM and CDR2 is ANQGSEA in the germline V gene. V shed 1 base, J shed 1 base, and the junction held 2 bases outside the gene matches. This CDR3 contains 16 residues. The CDR3 sequence is CSVEGGLAGGTDTQYF. The CDR3 DNA follows: TGCAGCGTTGAAGGAGGACTAGCGGGGGGCACAGATACGCAGTATTTT.

The DNA of the CDR3 is TGCGCCAGCAGCTCGGTGGGGGGCGAGGAATCTGGAAACACCATATATTTT. Amino acid sequence: CASSSVGGEESGNTIYF. The rearrangement uses TRBV5-1 and TRBJ1-3; D is possibly TRBD1 (6 bases). CDR3 length: 17 residues. Germline-derived CDR1 and CDR2 are SGHRS and YFSETQ. The ends were cut back, 3 bases at V and 1 base at J, with 17 bases in the middle.

Only one count was recorded for this clone. This chain links TRBV11-2 with TRBJ2-5; D may be TRBD2 (6 bases). Per the germline V gene, CDR1 is SGHAT and CDR2 is FQNNGV. Trimming took 5 bases from V and 1 from J, leaving 23 bases between them. The CDR3 sequence is 18 residues long. As DNA, the CDR3 is TGTGCCAGCAGCCCGCACCGAGCTAGCGTTTGGGCCCAAGAGACCCAGTACTTC. Translated, it gives CASSPHRASVWAQETQYF.

The rearrangement links TRBV7-8 to TRBJ1-3; possible D gene TRBD1, 6 bases. CDR1 and CDR2 from the germline V gene are SGHVS and FQNEAQ. The CDR3 totals 16 residues. Between the trimmed V and J ends, which lost 5 bases and 0 bases, there was a span of 14 bases. The CDR3 spells CASSPWTDDSGNTIYF. The CDR3, as DNA: TGTGCCAGCAGCCCTTGGACAGATGACTCTGGAAACACCATATATTTT.

This CDR3 is CASGHGSNTEAFF. The CDR3 nucleotides read TGTGCTAGTGGGCACGGGTCCAACACTGAAGCTTTCTTT. This rearrangement joins TRBV12-5 to TRBJ1-1; D is uncertain. CDR1 and CDR2 (germline): LGHNT, FRNRAP. The CDR3 length is 13 residues. V dropped 6 bases and J dropped 2 bases, with 10 bases sitting between them. Based on the CDR3 plus reference TRBV12-5 and TRBJ1-1, the full variable domain is DARVTQTPRHKVTEMGQEVTMRCQPILGHNTVFWYRQTMMQGLELLAYFRNRAPLDDSGMPKDRFSAEMPDATLATLKIQPSEPRDSAVYFCASGHGSNTEAFFGQGTRLTVV.

V is TRBV11-2 and J is TRBJ2-4; 7 nucleotides line up with TRBD2. Germline CDR1 is SGHAT and CDR2 is FQNNGV. J gave up 1 base and V 4 bases, and 13 bases lay outside the gene matches. There are 18 residues in the CDR3. CDR3 nucleotide sequence: TGTGCCAGCAGCTCTCACCGGGGCGGGAGCTTTGCCAAAAACATTCAGTACTTC. This encodes CASSSHRGGSFAKNIQYF.

The chain employs TRBV19 and TRBJ1-1, with no clear D. The germline V gene encodes CDR1 LNHDA and CDR2 SQIVND (reference sequence). Trimming removed 3 bases at V and 8 bases at J, with 19 bases between. This CDR3 is 15 amino acids long. The CDR3 DNA reads TGTGCCAGTAGTATCCCGAGAGTTCCGATCGTGGAAGCTTTCTTT. Residues: CASSIPRVPIVEAFF.

This sequence joins TRBV29-1 and TRBJ1-1, with D tentatively TRBD1 (6 bases). Trimming took 4 bases from V and 7 from J, leaving 13 bases between them. The germline gives CDR1 SQVTM, CDR2 ANQGSEA. The CDR3 totals 12 residues. CDR3 loop: CSVAFRGGEAFF. CDR3 sequence (DNA): TGCAGCGTTGCTTTCAGGGGAGGTGAAGCTTTCTTT.

This sequence joins TRBV5-5 and TRBJ1-6; D gene uncertain. Deletions cut 4 bases from V and 11 bases from J, with 19 bases between. The germline V gene has CDR1 SGHKS and CDR2 YYEKEE (reference sequence). CDR3 length equals 15 residues. This chain's CDR3 is CASSLTDAGRAPLHF. The DNA for the CDR3 is TGTGCCAGCAGCCTCACGGATGCTGGGAGGGCACCCCTCCACTTT.

The V and J genes are TRBV19 and TRBJ2-1; D is ambiguous. This CDR3 region has 14 residues. Germline CDR1 is LNHDA and CDR2 is SQIVND (reference sequence). Trimming shortened V by 4 bases and J by 3 bases, and 10 bases separated the two germline ends. CDR3 nucleotides: TGTGCCAGTAGTACCTACTCGGACTACAATGAGCAGTTCTTC. The encoded protein is CASSTYSDYNEQFF.

The V call is TRBV29-1, the J call TRBJ2-7; either TRBD1 or TRBD2 may supply D (5 bases each). V lost 8 bases, J lost 3 bases, and 14 bases lay in between. This CDR3 spans 12 amino acids. Germline values: CDR1 SQVTM, CDR2 ANQGSEA. The CDR3 coding sequence is TGCAGCATAGAACGGGACGGCTACGAGCAGTACTTC. This encodes CSIERDGYEQYF.

This clone was picked up a small number of times. The chain is built from TRBV6-5 and TRBJ1-2; TRBD1 is a possible D gene (5 bases). In germline, CDR1 is MNHEY, CDR2 SVGAGI. The CDR3 spans 14 residues. V gave up 11 bases and J gave up 1 base, with 17 bases separating them. CDR3 sequence reads: CASGGDGVNYGYTF. DNA for the CDR3: TGTGCCTCCGGGGGGGACGGTGTTAACTATGGCTACACCTTC.

This clone was found once. J is TRBJ2-6 and V is TRBV18; possible D gene TRBD1, 5 bases. CDR3 length: 15 residues. Trimming stripped 5 bases from V and 0 bases from J, with 8 bases between. Per germline, CDR1 KGHSH and CDR2 LQKENI. CDR3 nucleotide sequence: TGTGCCAGCTCAAAAACAGGCTCTGGGGCCAACGTCCTGACTTTC. This gives the protein CASSKTGSGANVLTF.